These 15 T cell receptor beta chains share one sample of origin, sequenced in a study of blood T cell repertoires in COVID-19. Only in-frame clones appear in the TCRdb table, and some are missing; sequencing was by immunoSEQ multiplex PCR. This table has a few hundred thousand clones, 90% to 95% appearing once. Sequenced material: PBMCs or T cells enriched from blood (not recorded which). These receptors originate from a middle-aged woman who had been exposed to COVID-19.

The rearrangement links TRBV24-1 to TRBJ1-2; D may be TRBD1 (5 bases). Looked up from germline, CDR1 is KGHDR and CDR2 is SFDVKD. V was shortened by 3 bases and J by 4 bases, with 11 bases between the two germline ends. The CDR3 spans 14 residues. The CDR3 DNA reads TGTGCCACCAGTGATAATGACAGAAGCTATGGCTACACCTTC. It yields the protein CATSDNDRSYGYTF.

CDR3 nucleotide sequence: TGCAGCGTTTTTGAGGGAGCAAACTATGGCTACACCTTC. Its protein product is CSVFEGANYGYTF. V and J are TRBV29-1 and TRBJ1-2, with no clear D. CDR3 size: 13 residues. Germline V gives CDR1 SQVTM, CDR2 ANQGSEA. Deletions cut 5 bases from V and 2 bases from J, with 12 bases between.

DNA of the CDR3: TGTGCCACCAGTGAAGGCGGGGTGAACACAGATACGCAGTATTTT. Protein product: CATSEGGVNTDTQYF. The V call is TRBV24-1, the J call TRBJ2-3; TRBD2 is a possible D gene (6 bases). This CDR3 is 15 amino acids long. Trimming took 4 bases from V and 2 from J, leaving 12 bases between them. Germline-derived CDR1 and CDR2 are KGHDR and SFDVKD.

This chain links TRBV4-1 with TRBJ1-2; 10 bases line up with TRBD1. Germline trimming cut 0 bases from V and 8 bases from J; bases unmatched to any gene: 9. The CDR3 has 16 amino acids. The V gene's germline CDR1 is MGHRA and CDR2 YSYEKL. CDR3 loop: CASSQELRTGGSGYTF. The CDR3 DNA reads TGCGCCAGCAGCCAAGAGCTGAGGACAGGGGGATCCGGCTACACCTTC.

This CDR3 is CASSLRATGGDYGYTF. CDR3 sequence (DNA): TGTGCCAGCAGCCTACGAGCGACAGGGGGCGACTATGGCTACACCTTC. This chain joins TRBV3-1 (or the pseudogene TRBV3-2) and TRBJ1-2; 10 bases are a match to TRBD1. From germline, CDR1 is LGHDT and CDR2 YNNKEL (reference sequence). V lost 4 bases, J lost 3 bases, and 8 bases stayed unmatched. The CDR3 extends over 16 amino acids.

The genes are TRBV2 and TRBJ2-3, with D perhaps matching TRBD1 (6 bases). V lost 4 bases, J lost 6 bases, and 11 bases lay in between. The CDR3 spans 13 residues. Germline V gene sequence: CDR1 SNHLY, CDR2 FYNNEI. The CDR3 region has the DNA TGTGCCAGCAGTGGACAGGATTTCGATACGCAGTATTTT. This gives the protein CASSGQDFDTQYF.

This chain joins TRBV19 and TRBJ1-2, with unresolved D. Looked up from germline, CDR1 is LNHDA and CDR2 is SQIVND (reference sequence). The CDR3 spans 14 residues. V shed 3 bases and J shed 2 bases, with 10 bases lying between them. The CDR3 reads CASSMGRRNYGYTF. CDR3 sequence (DNA): TGTGCCAGTAGTATGGGCAGGCGCAACTATGGCTACACCTTC.

V and J are TRBV7-8 and TRBJ1-1, with a weak D call TRBD1 (6 bases). V lost 5 bases, J lost 0 bases, and 16 bases lay in between. The CDR3 runs to 16 residues. Germline V gene lookup returns CDR1 SGHVS and CDR2 FQNEAQ. In nucleotides, the CDR3 is TGTGCCAGCAGCGAAACCCTCCACAGGGTGAACACTGAAGCTTTCTTT. Translating gives CASSETLHRVNTEAFF.

V is TRBV29-1 and J is TRBJ2-7, with D unclear. This CDR3 is 11 amino acids long. Germline loops: CDR1 SQVTM, CDR2 ANQGSEA. The germline V and J ends were trimmed by 5 bases and 5 bases, with 10 bases remaining between them. CDR3 protein: CSVSGFDEQYF. CDR3 DNA sequence: TGCAGCGTTTCCGGGTTTGACGAGCAGTACTTC.

This sequence joins TRBV27 and TRBJ1-2, with TRBD1 matching over 8 bases. The CDR3 spans 15 residues. J lost 4 bases, V lost 5 bases, and 9 bases had no gene match. In germline, CDR1 is MNHEY, CDR2 SMNVEV (reference sequence). In DNA form, the CDR3 reads TGTGCCAGCAGTGCATTAGACAGGGGCGCCTATGGCTACACCTTC. Its protein product is CASSALDRGAYGYTF.

DNA for the CDR3: TGTGCCAGCAGCCGACGGACTAGCGCCCGAACAGGGAATGAGCAGTTCTTC. Protein sequence: CASSRRTSARTGNEQFF. The V and J genes are TRBV7-9 and TRBJ2-1, with TRBD2 matching over 9 bases. This CDR3 is 17 amino acids long. V shed 5 bases and J 7 bases; nucleotides not matched to a gene: 15. Per germline, CDR1 SEHNR and CDR2 FQNEAQ (reference sequence).

The chain joins TRBV5-1 to TRBJ1-1; D is possibly TRBD1 (6 bases). V was trimmed by 1 base and J by 3 bases, leaving 13 bases between them. Germline CDR1 reads SGHRS; CDR2 reads YFSETQ. The CDR3 contains 15 residues. The CDR3 DNA reads TGCGCCAGCAGCTTGTCTGGCAGGGGAGACACTGAAGCTTTCTTT. It specifies CASSLSGRGDTEAFF.

The V gene is TRBV4-3, the J gene TRBJ1-2; TRBD1 aligns across 7 bases. The CDR3 loop spans 15 amino acids. Germline trimming cut 2 bases from V and 6 bases from J; bases unmatched to any gene: 9. The germline V gene encodes CDR1 LGHNA and CDR2 YSLEER. The CDR3 spells CASSQLRRGLDGYTF. DNA for the CDR3: TGCGCCAGCAGCCAACTCCGAAGGGGGCTTGATGGCTACACCTTC.

The chain has TRBV2 and TRBJ2-7; 12 nucleotides align to TRBD2. The CDR3 contains 14 residues. The V and J ends lost 10 bases and 0 bases, in that order; junction bases with no gene match: 4. CDR1 and CDR2 from the germline V gene are SNHLY and FYNNEI. CDR3 nucleotide sequence: TGTGCCACCAGACTAGCGGGGGCCTCCTACGAGCAGTACTTC. Translating it yields CATRLAGASYEQYF.

This chain uses TRBV7-8 with TRBJ2-2, with 8 bases matching TRBD2. J lost 8 bases, V lost 5 bases, and 10 bases had no gene match. The CDR3 is made up of 15 amino acids. Germline V CDR1 and CDR2: SGHVS, FQNEAQ. The CDR3 loop reads CASSPGLAGRGELFF. The CDR3 DNA reads as TGTGCCAGCAGCCCCGGGTTAGCGGGGAGGGGGGAGCTGTTTTTT.